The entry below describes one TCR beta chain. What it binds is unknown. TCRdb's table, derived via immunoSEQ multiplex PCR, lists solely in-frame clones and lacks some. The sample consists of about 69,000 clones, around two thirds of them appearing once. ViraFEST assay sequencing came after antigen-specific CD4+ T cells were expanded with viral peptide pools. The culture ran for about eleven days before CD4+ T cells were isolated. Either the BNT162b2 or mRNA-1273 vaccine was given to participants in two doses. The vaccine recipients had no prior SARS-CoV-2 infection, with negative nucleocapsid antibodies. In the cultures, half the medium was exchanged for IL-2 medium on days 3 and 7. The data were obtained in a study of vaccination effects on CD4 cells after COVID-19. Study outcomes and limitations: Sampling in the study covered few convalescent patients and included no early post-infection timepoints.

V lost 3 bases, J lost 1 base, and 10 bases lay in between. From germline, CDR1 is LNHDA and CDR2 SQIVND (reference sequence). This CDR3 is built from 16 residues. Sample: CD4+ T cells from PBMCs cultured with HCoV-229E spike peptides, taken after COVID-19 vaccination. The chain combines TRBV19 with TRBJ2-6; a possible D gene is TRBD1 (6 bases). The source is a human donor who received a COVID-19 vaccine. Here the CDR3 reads CASSITTGSGANVLTF. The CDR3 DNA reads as TGTGCCAGTAGTATTACTACAGGGTCTGGGGCCAACGTCCTGACTTTC.